What follows are 21 T cell receptor beta chains derived from one specimen sequenced in a study of cytomegalovirus exposure and HLA in healthy donors. PCR was performed using 60 Vbeta and 13 Jbeta primers. Repertoires were generated with immunoSEQ multiplex PCR, while TCRdb's copy carries only in-frame clones and drops some. The repertoire holds about 150,000 clones, about 74% seen once, with 13% in the top ten. What was sequenced was PBMCs. All receptors derive from a man aged 35 to 55 in good health and CMV-seropositive.

This chain links TRBV4-3 with TRBJ2-7; unclear D gene. Germline V CDR1 and CDR2: LGHNA, YSLEER. The CDR3 contains 15 residues. Deletions cut 4 bases from V and 5 bases from J, with 18 bases between. CDR3 in amino acids: CASSPGYGFDNEQYF. The CDR3 nucleotides are TGCGCCAGCAGCCCCGGGTACGGGTTTGATAACGAGCAGTACTTC.

The gene calls are TRBV15 and TRBJ2-2; 11 nucleotides match TRBD2. CDR1 LNHNV and CDR2 YYDKDF come from the germline V gene (reference sequence). The V gene end was trimmed by 0 bases and the J gene end by 6 bases; junction bases not matched to a gene: 9. The CDR3 spans 18 residues. CDR3 nucleotides: TGTGCCACCAGCAGAGATCGCGTCCTAGCGGGAGGATCCGGGGAGCTGTTTTTT. Amino acids: CATSRDRVLAGGSGELFF. Variable domain in full (rest from reference TRBV15 and TRBJ2-2): DAMVIQNPRYQVTQFGKPVTLSCSQTLNHNVMYWYQQKSSQAPKLLFHYYDKDFNNEADTPDNFQSRRPNTSFCFLDIRSPGLGDTAMYLCATSRDRVLAGGSGELFFGEGSRLTVL.

This rearrangement joins TRBV5-4 to TRBJ2-2; D is unclear. Germline V gene sequence: CDR1 SGHNT, CDR2 YYREEE (reference sequence). This CDR3 contains 14 residues. Between the trimmed V and J ends, which lost 3 bases and 1 base, there was a span of 7 bases. CDR3 sequence reads: CASSSTRNTGELFF. CDR3 DNA: TGTGCCAGCAGCTCCACCAGGAACACCGGGGAGCTGTTTTTT.

V is TRBV4-2 and J is TRBJ2-1, with TRBD2 identical over 11 bases. CDR1 is LGHNA and CDR2 is YNFKEQ in the germline V gene. CDR3 length: 17 residues. The V gene end was trimmed by 4 bases and the J gene end by 4 bases; junction bases not matched to a gene: 9. The CDR3 here is CASSLLAGALSYNEQFF. The CDR3 DNA reads as TGTGCCAGCAGCCTACTAGCGGGAGCCCTAAGTTACAATGAGCAGTTCTTC.

V gene TRBV15 combines with J gene TRBJ1-2; no reliable D call. Trimming removed 4 bases at V and 6 bases at J, with 15 bases between. The CDR3 contains 14 residues. CDR1 is LNHNV and CDR2 is YYDKDF in the germline V gene (reference sequence). In nucleotides, the CDR3 is TGTGCCACCAGCACAGCGTGGAGGGAAAATGGCTACACCTTC. It yields the protein CATSTAWRENGYTF.

This clone was detected once. J is TRBJ2-7 and V is TRBV27; TRBD2 aligns across 8 bases. The CDR3 is made up of 14 amino acids. The V gene's germline CDR1 is MNHEY and CDR2 SMNVEV (reference sequence). Trimming cost V 6 bases and J 2 bases; bases outside gene matches: 6. CDR3 sequence reads: CASRPIAGTYEQYF. Here the CDR3 DNA reads TGTGCCAGCAGGCCAATAGCGGGAACCTACGAGCAGTACTTC.

The J gene is TRBJ1-2, the V gene TRBV19, with D perhaps matching TRBD1 (6 bases). The V end was cut by 3 bases, the J end by 5 bases, with 22 bases between. This CDR3 comprises 17 residues. CDR1 and CDR2 from the germline V gene are LNHDA and SQIVND (reference sequence). The CDR3 reads CASSIYSPRARGYGYTF. The DNA for the CDR3 is TGTGCCAGTAGTATTTATTCCCCGCGCGCGAGGGGGTATGGCTACACCTTC.

This CDR3 reads CASSTGGQGAGGYTF. DNA of the CDR3: TGTGCCAGCAGCACGGGAGGACAGGGGGCGGGTGGCTACACCTTC. This chain connects TRBV5-4 to TRBJ1-2; 11 bases are a match to TRBD1. CDR3 length equals 15 residues. Germline loops: CDR1 SGHNT, CDR2 YYREEE (reference sequence). The V and J ends lost 4 bases and 7 bases, in that order; junction bases with no gene match: 9.

This clone was picked up one time. The chain is built from TRBV28 and TRBJ2-7; 11 bases agree with TRBD2. V trimming: 4 bases; J trimming: 2 bases; junction bases outside the gene matches: 7. The CDR3 spans 16 residues. The V gene's germline CDR1 is MDHEN and CDR2 SYDVKM. CDR3 sequence (DNA): TGTGCCAGCAGTTCCCCTAGCGGGAGGTCCACCTACGAGCAGTACTTC. Translated, it gives CASSSPSGRSTYEQYF. The full variable domain, with the rest looked up from reference TRBV28 and TRBJ2-7, is DVKVTQSSRYLVKRTGEKVFLECVQDMDHENMFWYRQDPGLGLRLIYFSYDVKMKEKGDIPEGYSVSREKKERFSLILESASTNQTSMYLCASSSPSGRSTYEQYFGPGTRLTVT.

V and J are TRBV5-1 and TRBJ2-7, with 11 bases lining up with TRBD2. CDR1 and CDR2 from the germline V gene are SGHRS and YFSETQ. With 0 bases clipped from V and 2 bases from J, the junction kept 7 bases outside the gene matches. This CDR3 contains 17 residues. The CDR3 nucleotides are TGCGCCAGCAGCTTGGCCCTAGCGGGAGGTGGGGCCTACGAGCAGTACTTC. Protein product: CASSLALAGGGAYEQYF.

V gene TRBV5-1 combines with J gene TRBJ1-3, with TRBD1 as a possible D gene (5 bases). The CDR3 has 17 residues. The germline gives CDR1 SGHRS, CDR2 YFSETQ. Trimming shortened V by 0 bases and J by 0 bases, and 13 bases separated the two germline ends. CDR3 residues: CASSLGDGGPSGNTIYF. CDR3 nucleotides: TGCGCCAGCAGCTTGGGGGACGGAGGGCCCTCTGGAAACACCATATATTTT.

V gene TRBV7-9 combines with J gene TRBJ2-7; D is unclear. This CDR3 region has 12 residues. Trimming took off 6 bases at V and 6 bases at J, with 12 bases between the two ends. Germline V gene data show CDR1 as SEHNR and CDR2 as FQNEAQ (reference sequence). The CDR3 nucleotides are TGTGCCAGCAGTTTACAACCCAGCGAGCAGTACTTC. Translating gives CASSLQPSEQYF.

The V call is TRBV28, the J call TRBJ2-7; unclear D gene. Trimming shortened V by 6 bases and J by 5 bases, and 8 bases separated the two germline ends. This CDR3 is built from 11 residues. The germline CDR1 and CDR2 sequences are MDHEN and SYDVKM. This CDR3 reads CASSQVHEQYF. As DNA, the CDR3 is TGTGCCAGCAGCCAGGTCCACGAGCAGTACTTC.

The J gene is TRBJ2-5, the V gene TRBV6-1; the match to TRBD2 covers 10 bases. This CDR3 is built from 17 residues. The germline V gene encodes CDR1 MNHNS and CDR2 SASEGT. Losses at the gene ends were 3 bases for V and 5 bases for J; bases not matched to a gene: 12. The CDR3 loop is CASSDWGLAGELETQYF. As DNA, the CDR3 is TGTGCCAGCAGTGATTGGGGCCTAGCGGGAGAATTGGAGACCCAGTACTTC.

This chain links TRBV5-1 with TRBJ1-5, with D possibly TRBD1 on 5 matching bases. The CDR3 extends over 14 amino acids. Germline CDR1 SGHRS, CDR2 YFSETQ. V was shortened by 4 bases and J by 6 bases, with 14 bases between the two germline ends. CDR3 DNA: TGCGCCAGCAGCGATCAGGGAGGAGGTCAGCCCCAGCATTTT. Its translation is CASSDQGGGQPQHF.

This chain joins TRBV19 and TRBJ2-2; TRBD2 matches at 11 bases. Germline-derived CDR1 and CDR2 are LNHDA and SQIVND (reference sequence). With 4 bases clipped from V and 1 base from J, the junction kept 11 bases outside the gene matches. This CDR3 is 19 amino acids long. The DNA of the CDR3 is TGTGCCAGTAGTACCCTAGCGGGAGGAATCACCCAGAACACCGGGGAGCTGTTTTTT. Protein: CASSTLAGGITQNTGELFF.

J is TRBJ1-5 and V is TRBV30; perhaps TRBD1 as D (6 bases). The CDR3 contains 15 residues. Per the germline V gene, CDR1 is GTSNPN and CDR2 is SVGIG (reference sequence). Trimming took off 2 bases at V and 7 bases at J, with 18 bases between the two ends. CDR3 bases: TGTGCCTGGAGTCACAATTCAGGGGATCGACAGCCCCAGCATTTT. Encoded protein: CAWSHNSGDRQPQHF.

The sample holds one count of this clone. The chain links TRBV30 to TRBJ1-1, with TRBD1 as a possible D gene (5 bases). Looked up from germline, CDR1 is GTSNPN and CDR2 is SVGIG (reference sequence). Trimming cost V 4 bases and J 1 base, with 16 bases left between them. The CDR3 is 15 amino acids. The CDR3 nucleotides read TGTGCCTGGAAGGTGGGGGGAACTTCGAACACTGAAGCTTTCTTT. Encoded protein: CAWKVGGTSNTEAFF.

This clone was counted a few times. The CDR3, as DNA: TGCGCCAGACACCTCTCTGGAAACACCATATATTTT. Protein: CARHLSGNTIYF. The rearrangement joins TRBV23-1 to TRBJ1-3; D gene ambiguous. TRBV23-1 is an open reading frame whose function is uncertain. The CDR3 is 12 residues long. V was pared by 9 bases and J by 0 bases, with 6 bases between.

This chain connects TRBV2 to TRBJ1-5; D not certain. The CDR3 loop spans 15 amino acids. From germline, CDR1 is SNHLY and CDR2 FYNNEI. Trimming pared 6 bases from V and 2 bases from J, leaving 14 bases between. CDR3 in DNA: TGTGCCAGCAGAGATTCCGGGGATGGCAATCAGCCCCAGCATTTT. The encoded protein is CASRDSGDGNQPQHF.

CDR3 protein: CASSRDSVPYNEQFF. CDR3 nucleotide sequence: TGTGCCAGTAGCAGGGACAGCGTACCATACAATGAGCAGTTCTTC. The chain uses TRBV19 and TRBJ2-1; 7 positions match TRBD1. The CDR3 covers 15 residues. The germline gives CDR1 LNHDA, CDR2 SQIVND (reference sequence). V trimming: 6 bases; J trimming: 4 bases; junction bases outside the gene matches: 9.